This TCR beta chain was identified during a study of blood T cell repertoires in COVID-19. Study-wide background: Acute-phase and convalescent COVID-19 samples originated in the United States, Italy and Spain. T cells, B-cell-depleted T cells, or PBMCs supplied cDNA or gDNA.

From germline, CDR1 is LGHDT and CDR2 YNNKEL (reference sequence). The CDR3 contains 13 residues. After removal of 5 bases from V and 6 bases from J, the junction contained 3 bases not matched to a gene. As originally analysed: For nucleated cells, counts were estimated from reference gene primer amplification. TCRdb's copy holds only in-frame clones and misses some; the assay was immunoSEQ multiplex PCR. Clone size and the V and J calls come from that table; the DNA yielded D and trimming. The top ten hold 13% to 15% of the sample, which has over 150,000 clones, 84% seen once. The TCR comes from a man aged 18-30 years with active or convalescent COVID-19. Sequencing used peripheral blood. V usage is TRBV3-1 (or the pseudogene TRBV3-2) and J usage is TRBJ2-1; 8 bases are a match to TRBD2. The chain's CDR3 is CASSSGGLNEQFF. In nucleotides, the CDR3 is TGTGCCAGCAGCTCGGGGGGGCTCAATGAGCAGTTCTTC.